This T cell receptor beta chain was sequenced in a study of STAT3 mutations in large granular lymphocyte leukemia. The study's findings and limits: At least one immunodominant TCR beta clonotype appeared in every T-cell large granular lymphocyte leukemia patient. Some patients had persisting codominant clonotypes that could mask small clones. TCR clonotype switching after therapy occurred in about 35% of the 18 patients.

Remarks on this clone: Its antigen is still unknown.

TCRdb's table, derived via immunoSEQ multiplex PCR, lists solely in-frame clones and lacks some. Seen here are about 3,800 clones, 66% observed once, and the top ten hold 60% to 80%. This CDR3 has 11 amino acids. In germline, CDR1 is DFQATT, CDR2 SNEGSKA (reference sequence). Between the trimmed V and J ends, which lost 8 bases and 1 base, there was a span of 7 bases. The specimen was peripheral blood mononuclear cells. The origin of this receptor is a man aged 55 to 69 with T-cell large granular lymphocyte leukemia. Some clones in this sample may be carry-over from other donors' samples. The chain links TRBV20-1 to TRBJ2-3, with unresolved D. This CDR3 is CSCTGTDTQYF. DNA of the CDR3: TGCAGTTGCACAGGCACAGATACGCAGTATTTT.